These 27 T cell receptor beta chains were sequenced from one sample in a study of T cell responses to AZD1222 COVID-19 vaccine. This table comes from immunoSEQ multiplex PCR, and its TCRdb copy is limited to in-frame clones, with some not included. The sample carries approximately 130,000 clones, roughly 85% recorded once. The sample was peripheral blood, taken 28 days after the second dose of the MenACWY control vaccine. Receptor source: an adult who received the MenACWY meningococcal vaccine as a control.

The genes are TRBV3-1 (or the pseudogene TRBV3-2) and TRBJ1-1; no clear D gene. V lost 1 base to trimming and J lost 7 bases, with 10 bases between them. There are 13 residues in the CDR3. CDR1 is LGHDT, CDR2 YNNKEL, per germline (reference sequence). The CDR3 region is CASSQGTDGEAFF. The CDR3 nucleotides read TGTGCCAGCAGCCAAGGCACCGATGGTGAAGCTTTCTTT.

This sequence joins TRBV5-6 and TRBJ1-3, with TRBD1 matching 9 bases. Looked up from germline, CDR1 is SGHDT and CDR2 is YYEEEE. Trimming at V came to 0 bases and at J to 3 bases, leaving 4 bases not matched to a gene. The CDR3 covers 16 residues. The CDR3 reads CASSLETGGFGNTIYF. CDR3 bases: TGTGCCAGCAGCTTGGAGACAGGGGGATTTGGAAACACCATATATTTT. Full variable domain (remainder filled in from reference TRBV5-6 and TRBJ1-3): DAGVTQSPTHLIKTRGQQVTLRCSPKSGHDTVSWYQQALGQGPQFIFQYYEEEERQRGNFPDRFSGHQFPNYSSELNVNALLLGDSALYLCASSLETGGFGNTIYFGEGSWLTVV.

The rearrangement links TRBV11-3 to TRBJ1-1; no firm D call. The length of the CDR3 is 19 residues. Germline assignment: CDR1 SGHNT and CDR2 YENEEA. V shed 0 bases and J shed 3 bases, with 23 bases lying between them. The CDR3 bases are TGTGCCAGCAGCTTAGATCTGGAAGGAGGGTCGGGCCTCTACACTGAAGCTTTCTTT. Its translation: CASSLDLEGGSGLYTEAFF.

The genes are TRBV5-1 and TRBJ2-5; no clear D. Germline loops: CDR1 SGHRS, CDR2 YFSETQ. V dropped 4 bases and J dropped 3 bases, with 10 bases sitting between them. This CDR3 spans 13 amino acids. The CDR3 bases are TGCGCCAGCAGCCCGGACCCAGAAGAGACCCAGTACTTC. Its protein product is CASSPDPEETQYF.

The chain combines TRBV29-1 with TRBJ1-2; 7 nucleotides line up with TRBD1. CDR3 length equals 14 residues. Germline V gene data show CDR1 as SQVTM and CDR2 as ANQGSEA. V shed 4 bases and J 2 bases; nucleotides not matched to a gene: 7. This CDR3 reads CSVALGQLNYGYTF. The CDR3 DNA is TGCAGCGTTGCCCTGGGACAGCTGAACTATGGCTACACCTTC.

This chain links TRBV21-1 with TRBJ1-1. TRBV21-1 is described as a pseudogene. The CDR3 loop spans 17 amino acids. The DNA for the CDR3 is TGTGCCAGCAGCAAGAGTTCCAGAACCCATAGATCTGCTGAAGCTTTCTTT. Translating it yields CASSKSSRTHRSAEAFF.

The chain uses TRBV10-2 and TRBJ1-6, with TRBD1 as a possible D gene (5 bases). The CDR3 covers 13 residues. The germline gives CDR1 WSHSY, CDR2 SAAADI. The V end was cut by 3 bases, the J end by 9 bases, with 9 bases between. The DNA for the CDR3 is TGCGCCAGCAGTGAAGACAGAATTTCACCCCTCCACTTT. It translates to CASSEDRISPLHF.

For the CDR3, the DNA is TGTGCCACCTGGGGGGGTTCCTACGAGCAGTACTTC. This encodes CATWGGSYEQYF. V gene TRBV19 combines with J gene TRBJ2-7; 7 positions match TRBD2. V shed 10 bases, J shed 1 base, and the junction held 4 bases outside the gene matches. Germline V gives CDR1 LNHDA, CDR2 SQIVND (reference sequence). The CDR3 is made up of 12 amino acids.

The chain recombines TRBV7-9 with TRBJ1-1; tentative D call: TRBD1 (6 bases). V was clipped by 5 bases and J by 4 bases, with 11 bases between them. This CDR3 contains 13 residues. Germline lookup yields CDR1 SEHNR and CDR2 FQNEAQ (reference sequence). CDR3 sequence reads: CASSDEGGTEAFF. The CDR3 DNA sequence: TGTGCCAGCAGCGATGAGGGGGGCACTGAAGCTTTCTTT.

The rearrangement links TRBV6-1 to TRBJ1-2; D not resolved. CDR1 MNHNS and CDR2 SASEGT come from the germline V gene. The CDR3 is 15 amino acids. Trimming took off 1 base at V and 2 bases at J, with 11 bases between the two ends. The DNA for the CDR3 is TGTGCCAGCAGTGAAGAAAAGGGCCCCAACTATGGCTACACCTTC. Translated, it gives CASSEEKGPNYGYTF.

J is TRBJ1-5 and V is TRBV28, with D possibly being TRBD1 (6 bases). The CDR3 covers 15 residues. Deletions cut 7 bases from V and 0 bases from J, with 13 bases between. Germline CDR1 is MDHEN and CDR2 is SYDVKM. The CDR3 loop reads CASIDRRYSNQPQHF. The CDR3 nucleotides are TGTGCCAGCATCGACAGGCGTTATAGCAATCAGCCCCAGCATTTT.

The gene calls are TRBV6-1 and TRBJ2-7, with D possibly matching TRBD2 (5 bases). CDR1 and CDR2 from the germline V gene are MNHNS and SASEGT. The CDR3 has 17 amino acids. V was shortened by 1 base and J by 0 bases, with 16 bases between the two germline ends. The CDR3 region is CASSEEEVALSSYEQYV. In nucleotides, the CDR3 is TGTGCCAGCAGTGAAGAGGAGGTGGCCTTAAGCTCCTACGAGCAGTACGTC.

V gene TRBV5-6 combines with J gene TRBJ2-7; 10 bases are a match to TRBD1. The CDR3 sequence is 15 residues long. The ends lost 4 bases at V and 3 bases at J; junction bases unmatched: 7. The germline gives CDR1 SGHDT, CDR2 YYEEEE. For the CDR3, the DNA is TGTGCCAGCAGCGCCTGGACAGGGGGTGGCTACGAGCAGTACGTC. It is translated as CASSAWTGGGYEQYV.

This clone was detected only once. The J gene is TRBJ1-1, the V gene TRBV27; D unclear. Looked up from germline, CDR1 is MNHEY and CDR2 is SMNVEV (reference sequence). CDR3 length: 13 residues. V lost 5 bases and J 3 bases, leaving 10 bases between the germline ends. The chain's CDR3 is CASSARWDTEAFF. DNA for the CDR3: TGTGCCAGCAGTGCCCGGTGGGACACTGAAGCTTTCTTT.

The CDR3 bases are TGTGCCAGCAAGGAAAGGGGCACAGATACGCAGTATTTT. Protein sequence: CASKERGTDTQYF. The chain joins TRBV6-5 to TRBJ2-3; D not resolved. V lost 7 bases and J 1 base, leaving 9 bases between the germline ends. The CDR3 covers 13 residues. Looked up from germline, CDR1 is MNHEY and CDR2 is SVGAGI.

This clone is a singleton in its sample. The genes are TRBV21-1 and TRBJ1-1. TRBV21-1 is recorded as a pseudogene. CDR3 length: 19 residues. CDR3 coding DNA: TGTGCCAGCAGCGGCCTAATTGGCAGGGAGGTGGTGCTGAACACTGAAGCTTTCTTT. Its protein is CASSGLIGREVVLNTEAFF.

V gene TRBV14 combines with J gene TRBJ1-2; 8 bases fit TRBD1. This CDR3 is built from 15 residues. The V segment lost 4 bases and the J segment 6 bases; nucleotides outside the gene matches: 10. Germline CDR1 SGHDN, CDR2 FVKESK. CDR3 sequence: CASSPVQGAFNGYTF. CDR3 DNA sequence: TGTGCCAGCAGCCCGGTCCAGGGGGCGTTCAATGGCTACACCTTC.

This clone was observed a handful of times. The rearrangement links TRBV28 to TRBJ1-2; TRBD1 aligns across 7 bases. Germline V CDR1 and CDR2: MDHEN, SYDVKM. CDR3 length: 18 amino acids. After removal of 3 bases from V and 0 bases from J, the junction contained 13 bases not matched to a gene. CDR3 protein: CASSFIPPHRGANYGYTF. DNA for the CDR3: TGTGCCAGCAGTTTCATCCCCCCCCACAGGGGCGCTAACTATGGCTACACCTTC.

The CDR3: CASSELGGAQPQHF. The CDR3 DNA sequence: TGTGCCAGCAGTGAATTAGGGGGGGCTCAGCCCCAGCATTTT. The chain couples TRBV25-1 to TRBJ1-5, with D possibly being TRBD1 (6 bases). Germline V gene lookup returns CDR1 MGHDK and CDR2 SYGVNS. V gave up 1 base and J gave up 6 bases, with 10 bases separating them. CDR3 length equals 14 residues.

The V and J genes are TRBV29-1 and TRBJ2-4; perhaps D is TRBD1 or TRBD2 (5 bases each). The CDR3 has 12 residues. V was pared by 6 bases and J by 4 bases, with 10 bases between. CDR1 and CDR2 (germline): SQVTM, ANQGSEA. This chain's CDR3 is CSVRDGKNIQYF. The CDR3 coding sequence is TGCAGCGTCCGGGACGGTAAAAACATTCAGTACTTC.

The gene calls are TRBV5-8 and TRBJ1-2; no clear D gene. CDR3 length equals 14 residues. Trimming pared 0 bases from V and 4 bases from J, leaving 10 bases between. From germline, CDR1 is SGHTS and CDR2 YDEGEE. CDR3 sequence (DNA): TGTGCCAGCAGCTTGGAAGCCATAGTCTATGGCTACACCTTC. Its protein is CASSLEAIVYGYTF. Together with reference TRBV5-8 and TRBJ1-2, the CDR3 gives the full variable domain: EAGVTQSPTHLIKTRGQQATLRCSPISGHTSVYWYQQALGLGLQFLLWYDEGEERNRGNFPPRFSGRQFPNYSSELNVNALELEDSALYLCASSLEAIVYGYTFGSGTRLTVV.

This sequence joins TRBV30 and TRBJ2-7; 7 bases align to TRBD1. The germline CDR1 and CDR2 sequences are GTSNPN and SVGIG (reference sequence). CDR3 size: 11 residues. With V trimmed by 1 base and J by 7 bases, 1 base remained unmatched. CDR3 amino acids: CAWSAQGEQYF. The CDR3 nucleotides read TGTGCCTGGAGTGCACAGGGGGAGCAGTACTTC.

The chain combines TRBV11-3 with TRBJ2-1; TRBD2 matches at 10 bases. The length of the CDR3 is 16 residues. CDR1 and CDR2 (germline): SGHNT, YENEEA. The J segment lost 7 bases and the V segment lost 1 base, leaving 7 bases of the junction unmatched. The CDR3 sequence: CASSLGPSGSRNEQFF. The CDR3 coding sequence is TGTGCCAGCAGCTTAGGCCCTAGCGGGAGTCGTAATGAGCAGTTCTTC.

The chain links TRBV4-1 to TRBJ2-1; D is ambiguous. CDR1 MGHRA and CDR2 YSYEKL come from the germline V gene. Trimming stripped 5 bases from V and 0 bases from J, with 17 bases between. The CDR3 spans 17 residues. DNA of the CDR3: TGCGCCAGCAGCTCTCCAACCCGGTCCAGCTCCTACAATGAGCAGTTCTTC. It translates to CASSSPTRSSSYNEQFF.

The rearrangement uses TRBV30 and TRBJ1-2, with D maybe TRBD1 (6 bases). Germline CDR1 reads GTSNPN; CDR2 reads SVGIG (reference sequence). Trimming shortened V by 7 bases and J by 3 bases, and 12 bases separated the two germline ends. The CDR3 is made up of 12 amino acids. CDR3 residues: CASERGDYGYTF. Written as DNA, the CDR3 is TGTGCCTCCGAAAGGGGGGACTATGGCTACACCTTC.

The CDR3, as DNA: TGTGCCAGCAGCTTAGCGCTGGGTGGCTACACCTTC. Amino acids: CASSLALGGYTF. The chain carries TRBV7-8 and TRBJ1-2; D is unresolved. This CDR3 is 12 amino acids long. V shed 0 bases and J shed 7 bases, with 6 bases lying between them. The V gene's germline CDR1 is SGHVS and CDR2 FQNEAQ.

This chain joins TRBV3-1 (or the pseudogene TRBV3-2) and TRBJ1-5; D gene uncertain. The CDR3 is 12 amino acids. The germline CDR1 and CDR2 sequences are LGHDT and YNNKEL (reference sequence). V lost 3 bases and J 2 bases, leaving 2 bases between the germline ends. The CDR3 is CASSHGNQPQHF. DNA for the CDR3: TGTGCCAGCAGCCATGGCAATCAGCCCCAGCATTTT.